Below, 14 T cell receptor beta chains from the same sample are listed, as sequenced in a study of T cells expressing NK-cell markers. TCRdb reprocessed the 5' RACE reads and reports one entry per CDR3 protein, with no DNA. The sample holds 120,000 to 150,000 distinct CDR3 sequences. The sample taken for sequencing was blood T cells: a sorted CD56 or NKG2C T cell subset, CD4+ or CD8+ T cells, or bulk PBMC T cells (not recorded which). The receptors originated from a man aged 18 to 29 in good health.

The V and J genes are TRBV19 and TRBJ1-1. The CDR3 length is 13 residues. Per the germline V gene, CDR1 is LNHDA and CDR2 is SQIVND (reference sequence). The chain's CDR3 is CASSADGYTEAFF.

The chain carries TRBV7-7 and TRBJ2-1. Germline V gene sequence: CDR1 SSHAT, CDR2 FNYEAQ (reference sequence). This CDR3 spans 16 amino acids. The CDR3 loop is CASSSLAGAAYNEQFF.

This CDR3 reads CASSDDRDQPQHF. The chain carries TRBV6-1 and TRBJ1-5; the TCRdb call, TRBD1, lacks DNA for checking. CDR3 length: 13 amino acids. Germline V gene data show CDR1 as MNHNS and CDR2 as SASEGT.

CDR3 protein: CASSLGRGDFMNTEAFF. The chain joins TRBV5-5 to TRBJ1-1; the TRBD1 assignment by TCRdb is unverifiable without DNA. The length of the CDR3 is 17 residues. Germline V gene data show CDR1 as SGHKS and CDR2 as YYEKEE (reference sequence).

The J gene is TRBJ1-2, the V gene TRBV6-1. The CDR3 is 13 amino acids. Germline CDR1 reads MNHNS; CDR2 reads SASEGT. The CDR3 is CASSQDSNYGYTF.

The V call is TRBV29-1, the J call TRBJ2-7; the D gene TCRdb calls, TRBD1, cannot be checked with no DNA. CDR3 size: 16 residues. Germline V gene lookup returns CDR1 SQVTM and CDR2 ANQGSEA. The CDR3: CSAIPTGTESSYEQYF.

This sequence joins TRBV13 and TRBJ1-1. The germline CDR1 and CDR2 sequences are PRHDT and FYEKMQ (reference sequence). This CDR3 is built from 15 residues. The CDR3 sequence is CASSLEAGLNTEAFF.

V gene TRBV13 combines with J gene TRBJ2-1; the TCRdb D gene call, TRBD2, has no DNA to confirm it. CDR3 size: 15 residues. Germline loops: CDR1 PRHDT, CDR2 FYEKMQ (reference sequence). CDR3 in amino acids: CASHPGTSGENEQFF.

The J gene is TRBJ2-4, the V gene TRBV15. The CDR3 loop spans 16 amino acids. Per the germline V gene, CDR1 is LNHNV and CDR2 is YYDKDF (reference sequence). The CDR3 here is CATSRDLGVAKNIQYF.

CDR3 sequence reads: CASSWTDGWFF. V usage is TRBV7-9 and J usage is TRBJ2-1; TCRdb selects TRBD1, and the lack of DNA leaves this call unchecked. Per germline, CDR1 SEHNR and CDR2 FQNEAQ (reference sequence). This CDR3 has 11 residues. The full variable domain, with the rest looked up from reference TRBV7-9 and TRBJ2-1, is DTGVSQNPRHKITKRGQNVTFRCDPISEHNRLYWYRQTLGQGPEFLTYFQNEAQLEKSRLLSDRFSAERPKGSFSTLEIQRTEQGDSAMYLCASSWTDGWFFGPGTRLTVL.

The CDR3 sequence: CASSEQPSGTSEQYF. The V and J genes are TRBV6-1 and TRBJ2-7; without DNA, the TCRdb call of TRBD2 cannot be checked. The CDR3 sequence is 15 residues long. Germline V gives CDR1 MNHNS, CDR2 SASEGT.

V usage is TRBV13 and J usage is TRBJ2-7; no DNA is available, so the TRBD2 call from TCRdb remains unchecked. The CDR3 length is 17 residues. Germline V gene lookup returns CDR1 PRHDT and CDR2 FYEKMQ (reference sequence). The chain's CDR3 is CASSLQLGSGSLYEQYF.

The chain links TRBV4-2 to TRBJ1-1; TCRdb designates TRBD1, a call that cannot be tested without DNA. The CDR3 has 12 amino acids. Per germline, CDR1 LGHNA and CDR2 YNFKEQ. CDR3 amino acids: CASSTGLTEAFF.

The rearrangement uses TRBV6-5 and TRBJ2-7. Germline V gene data show CDR1 as MNHEY and CDR2 as SVGAGI. The CDR3 totals 13 residues. Here the CDR3 reads CASSYPGVDEQYF.